This T cell receptor (beta chain) was sequenced during a study of radiation and T cells in renal cell carcinoma. To note about this clone: The antigen remains unidentified.

Stated time point: baseline pretreatment blood. Sample treatment: 15 Gy SBRT to primary tumor, nephrectomy 4 weeks later. The patient's renal cell carcinoma had clear cell pathology. Study-wide results and caveats: Top tumor clonotypes rose in blood 2 weeks post-radiation, then contracted.

TCRdb's copy holds only in-frame clones and misses some; the assay was immunoSEQ multiplex PCR. The sample holds roughly 120,000 clones, 82% seen once. The sample consisted of blood, taken from a patient whose treatment included radiotherapy and nephrectomy. The clonotype comes from a woman aged 60-75 years with renal cell carcinoma.

CDR3 loop: CASSNPGPTTDTQYF. DNA for the CDR3: TGTGCCAGCAGTAATCCGGGACCTACCACAGATACGCAGTATTTT. V gene TRBV28 combines with J gene TRBJ2-3; D is possibly TRBD1 or TRBD2 (5 bases each). Germline V gives CDR1 MDHEN, CDR2 SYDVKM. Deletions cut 5 bases from V and 2 bases from J, with 14 bases between. CDR3 length: 15 residues.